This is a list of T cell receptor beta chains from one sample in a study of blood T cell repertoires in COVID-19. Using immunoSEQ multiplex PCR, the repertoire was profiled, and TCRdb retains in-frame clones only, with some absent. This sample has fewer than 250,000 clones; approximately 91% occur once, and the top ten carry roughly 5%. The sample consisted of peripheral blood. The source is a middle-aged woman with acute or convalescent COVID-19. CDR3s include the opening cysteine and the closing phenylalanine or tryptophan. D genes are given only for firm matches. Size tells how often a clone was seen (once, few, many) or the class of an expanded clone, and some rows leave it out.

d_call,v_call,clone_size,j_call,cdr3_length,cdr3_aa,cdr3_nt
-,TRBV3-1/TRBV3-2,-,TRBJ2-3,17,CASSQGFPGTSTDTQYF,TGTGCCAGCAGCCAAGGGTTCCCAGGGACTAGCACAGATACGCAGTATTTT
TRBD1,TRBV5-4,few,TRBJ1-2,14,CASYETGTVYGYTF,TGTGCCAGCTACGAAACGGGGACAGTCTATGGCTACACCTTC
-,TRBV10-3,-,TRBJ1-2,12,CAISEGGEGYTF,TGTGCCATCAGTGAAGGAGGGGAAGGCTACACCTTC
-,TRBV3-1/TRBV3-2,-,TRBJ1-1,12,CASSQEPVGAFF,TGTGCCAGCAGCCAAGAACCGGTTGGAGCTTTCTTT
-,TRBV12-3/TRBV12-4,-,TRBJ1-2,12,CASSTGFYGYTF,TGTGCCAGCAGCACAGGGTTCTATGGCTACACCTTC
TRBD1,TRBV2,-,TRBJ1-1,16,CASLGVGQGANTEAFF,TGTGCCAGCTTGGGAGTCGGACAGGGGGCAAACACTGAAGCTTTCTTT
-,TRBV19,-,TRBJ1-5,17,CASSTPPGLYSNQPQHF,TGTGCCAGTAGTACCCCTCCGGGACTGTATAGCAATCAGCCCCAGCATTTT
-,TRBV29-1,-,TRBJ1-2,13,CSVGPTGQYGYTF,TGCAGCGTGGGACCGACAGGCCAGTATGGCTACACCTTC
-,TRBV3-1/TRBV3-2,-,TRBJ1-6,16,CASGEGRWTLNSPLHF,TGTGCCAGCGGTGAAGGACGTTGGACACTGAATTCACCCCTCCACTTT
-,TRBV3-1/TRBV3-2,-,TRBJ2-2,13,CASSQMGPGELFF,TGTGCCAGCAGCCAAATGGGGCCCGGGGAGCTGTTTTTT
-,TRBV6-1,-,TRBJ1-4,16,CASSGHPSATNEKLFF,TGTGCCAGCAGTGGACACCCTTCTGCAACTAATGAAAAACTGTTTTTT
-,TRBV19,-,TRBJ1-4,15,CASSIRNSGQPTKFF,TGTGCCAGTAGTATAAGGAATTCGGGACAACCCACAAAGTTTTTT
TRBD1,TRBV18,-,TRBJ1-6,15,CASSLGQDYNSPLHF,TGTGCCAGCTCCCTGGGACAGGACTATAATTCACCCCTCCACTTT
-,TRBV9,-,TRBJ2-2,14,CASSAQRGTGELFF,TGTGCCAGCAGCGCCCAGAGAGGCACCGGGGAGCTGTTTTTT
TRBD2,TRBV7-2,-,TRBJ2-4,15,CASSLPGGAKNIQYF,TGTGCCAGCAGCTTACCGGGGGGGGCCAAAAACATTCAGTACTTC
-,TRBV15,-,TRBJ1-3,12,CATQASGNTIYF,TGTGCCACTCAAGCCTCTGGAAACACCATATATTTT
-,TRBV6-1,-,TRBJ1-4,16,CASSEALGATNEKLFF,TGTGCCAGCAGTGAAGCGCTCGGAGCAACTAATGAAAAACTGTTTTTT
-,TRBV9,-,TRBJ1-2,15,CASSGFLYVPRGYTF,TGTGCCAGCAGCGGATTCTTGTATGTGCCCAGAGGCTACACCTTC
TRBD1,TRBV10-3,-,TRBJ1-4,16,CAISDGETGANEKLFF,TGTGCCATCAGTGATGGGGAGACAGGGGCTAATGAAAAACTGTTTTTT
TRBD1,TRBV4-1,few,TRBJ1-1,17,CASSLSGTGSGSTEAFF,TGCGCCAGCAGCCTCAGCGGGACAGGGTCCGGATCCACTGAAGCTTTCTTT
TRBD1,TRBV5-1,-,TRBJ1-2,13,CASTSGTAPGYTF,TGCGCCAGCACCTCGGGGACAGCACCTGGCTACACCTTC
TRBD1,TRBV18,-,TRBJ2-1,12,CASSPGQGPAFF,TGTGCCAGCTCACCTGGACAGGGCCCGGCGTTCTTC
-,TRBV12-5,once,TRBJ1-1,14,CASGPYTRNTEAFF,TGTGCTAGTGGTCCGTACACAAGGAACACTGAAGCTTTCTTT
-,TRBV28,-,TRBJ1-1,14,CASSVGGRNTEAFF,TGTGCCAGCAGCGTCGGAGGAAGGAACACTGAAGCTTTCTTT
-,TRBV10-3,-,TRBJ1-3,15,CAIRQGLEVGNTIYF,TGTGCCATCAGGCAGGGCCTGGAAGTCGGAAACACCATATATTTT
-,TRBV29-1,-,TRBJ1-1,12,CSVIRGLAEAFF,TGCAGCGTTATTAGGGGGTTGGCTGAAGCTTTCTTT
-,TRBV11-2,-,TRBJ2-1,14,CASSPPRGGDEQFF,TGTGCCAGCAGCCCCCCCCGAGGGGGGGATGAGCAGTTCTTC
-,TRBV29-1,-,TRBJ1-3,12,CSGTDSGNTIYF,TGCAGCGGGACGGACAGTGGAAACACCATATATTTT